Listed below are T cell receptor beta chains from one sample, sequenced in a study of a mutant IDH1 vaccine in newly diagnosed glioma. Antigen specificity for these receptors is unknown. The data were produced by immunoSEQ multiplex PCR, yet TCRdb's version contains in-frame clones alone and is incomplete. The sample has some 60,000 clones; about 80% are singletons. Sequencing was performed on PBMCs, taken from a glioma patient whose treatment included an IDH1 peptide vaccine. These receptors all stem from a man in his thirties or forties with glioma. CDR3s include the opening cysteine and the closing phenylalanine or tryptophan. D genes are given only for firm matches. Some rows mark clone size as missing; the rest say once, few, many or name a class of expanded clone.

>NA|NA|TRBV27|TRBJ1-1
TGTGCCAGCAGTTTATTCCAGGGTTCGAACACTGAAGCTTTCTTT
CASSLFQGSNTEAFF
>TRBD1|NA|TRBV28|TRBJ1-6
TGTGCCAGCAGACCTACGGACAGGGTTAATTCACCCCTCCACTTT
CASRPTDRVNSPLHF
>NA|few|TRBV2|TRBJ1-6
TGTGCCAGCAGGAGCTCCTATAATTCACCCCTCCACTTT
CASRSSYNSPLHF
>TRBD1|NA|TRBV9|TRBJ2-7
TGTGCCAGCAGCGCCAGGACAGGGGCCTACGAGCAGTACTTC
CASSARTGAYEQYF
>NA|NA|TRBV11-2|TRBJ2-3
TGTGCCAGCAGCTTAGGAGGGTCCACAGATACGCAGTATTTT
CASSLGGSTDTQYF
>NA|NA|TRBV5-1|TRBJ1-1
TGCGCCAGCAGCTCGAGCCAGAACACTGAAGCTTTCTTT
CASSSSQNTEAFF
>TRBD2|NA|TRBV27|TRBJ2-1
TGTGCCAGCAATCCCCGACTAGCGGGAGTGGGTGAGCAGTTCTTC
CASNPRLAGVGEQFF
>NA|NA|TRBV7-2|TRBJ1-1
TGTGCCAGCAGCTTTTGGGATGTTAGGGGTACTGAAGCTTTCTTT
CASSFWDVRGTEAFF
>NA|NA|TRBV18|TRBJ1-5
TGTGCCAGCTCACCAGGGGGAGGCAATCAGCCCCAGCATTTT
CASSPGGGNQPQHF
>TRBD2|NA|TRBV19|TRBJ2-1
TGTGCCAGTAGTGTCTCCGGGACTAGCGGTTCTGAGCAGTTCTTC
CASSVSGTSGSEQFF
>NA|NA|TRBV28|TRBJ2-2
TGTGCCAGCAGTTCCCCTAGGGTAGGAAACACCGGGGAGCTGTTTTTT
CASSSPRVGNTGELFF
>NA|NA|TRBV15|TRBJ2-2
TGTGCCACCAGCAGAATACCTAGGGGGACCGGGGAGCTGTTTTTT
CATSRIPRGTGELFF
>NA|NA|TRBV9|TRBJ2-3
TGTGCCAGCAGCTTAACAGGGAAAAATACGCAGTATTTT
CASSLTGKNTQYF
>NA|once|TRBV15|TRBJ2-6
TGTGCCACCAGCATAGCGTATGCTGGGGCCAACGTCCTGACTTTC
CATSIAYAGANVLTF
>TRBD2|NA|TRBV7-6|TRBJ2-5
TGTGCCAGCAGCAGGCGGGTAGCGGGGGGGCAAGAGACCCAGTACTTC
CASSRRVAGGQETQYF
>TRBD1|NA|TRBV30|TRBJ1-5
TGTGCCTGGAGGAAAGACAGGGCCGATCAGCCCCAGCATTTT
CAWRKDRADQPQHF
>NA|NA|TRBV4-2|TRBJ2-6
TGTGCCAGCAGCCAAGACCATGCTGGGGCCAACGTCCTGACTTTC
CASSQDHAGANVLTF
>NA|NA|TRBV15|TRBJ2-1
TGTGCCACCAGCATGCGGAGTACCGCGGGGAATGAGCAGTTCTTC
CATSMRSTAGNEQFF
>NA|NA|TRBV6-5|TRBJ2-7
TGTGCCAGCAGTTACTCCCGGCGGCCAGCCTACGAGCAGTACTTC
CASSYSRRPAYEQYF
>NA|NA|TRBV28|TRBJ1-2
TGTGCCAGCAGTTTGATGGATGGCTACACCTTC
CASSLMDGYTF
>NA|NA|TRBV7-2|TRBJ2-7
TGTGCCAGCAGCTTATTGTATCGGGACCGCGAGCAGTACTTC
CASSLLYRDREQYF
>NA|NA|TRBV28|TRBJ1-5
TGTGCCAGCAGTTTACTAACCAGCAATCAGCCCCAGCATTTT
CASSLLTSNQPQHF
>TRBD2|NA|TRBV6-6|TRBJ2-5
TGTGCCAGCAGTTACTCGAGGCGGGGGGAGACCCAGTACTTC
CASSYSRRGETQYF
>NA|NA|TRBV21-1|TRBJ1-5
TGTGCCAGGGTCCGGGAGCCATTT
CARVREPF
>NA|NA|TRBV11-2|TRBJ2-5
TGTGCCAGCAGCCCCGGCAGCCGGGGGCTTCAAGAGACCCAGTACTTC
CASSPGSRGLQETQYF
>NA|few|TRBV7-9|TRBJ1-4
TGTGCCAGCAGCCCTTCCCATAATGAAAAACTGTTTTTT
CASSPSHNEKLFF
>NA|NA|TRBV9|TRBJ1-2
TGTGCCAGCAATCTCGGGACCCCTAACTATGGCTACACCTTC
CASNLGTPNYGYTF
>TRBD2|once|TRBV11-2|TRBJ2-2
TGTGCCAGCAGCCCCGGGGCACTAGCGGGAGGGGGGGAGCTGTTTTTT
CASSPGALAGGGELFF
>NA|NA|TRBV2|TRBJ2-7
TGTGCCAGCAGTGCGGAGAGAATAAACGAGCAGTACTTC
CASSAERINEQYF
>NA|NA|TRBV7-9|TRBJ1-1
TGTGCCAGCAGACCACTGTTGAGGGTGGGCACTGAAGCTTTCTTT
CASRPLLRVGTEAFF
>NA|NA|TRBV7-9|TRBJ1-2
TGTGCCAGCAGCTTAGTGGGCACTGACTATGGCTACACCTTC
CASSLVGTDYGYTF
>TRBD1|NA|TRBV5-1|TRBJ2-7
TGCGCCAGCAGCTTGGGACAGGGAAGGTACGAGCAGTACTTC
CASSLGQGRYEQYF
>TRBD2|NA|TRBV27|TRBJ2-7
TGTGCCGGCAGTTTAAAGCCCCCGGGGGGGCTAACCTACGAGCAGTACTTC
CAGSLKPPGGLTYEQYF
>TRBD1|NA|TRBV28|TRBJ2-7
TGTGCCAGCAGTCTTATTCGATTGGGACAGCCGACCTACGAGCAGTACTTC
CASSLIRLGQPTYEQYF
>NA|NA|TRBV11-2|TRBJ2-2
TGTGCCAGCACCAGACTGAGGTTGGTCCGTCCCGGGGAGCTGTTTTTT
CASTRLRLVRPGELFF
>NA|once|TRBV7-2|TRBJ1-2
TGTGCCAGCAGCCCAGGACCCTCTAACTATGGCTACACCTTC
CASSPGPSNYGYTF
>NA|NA|TRBV29-1|TRBJ1-1
TGCAGCGTTGTGGACACTGAAGCTTTCTTT
CSVVDTEAFF
>NA|NA|TRBV18|TRBJ1-5
TGTGCCAGCTCACCGGGATATAGCAATCAGCCCCAGCATTTT
CASSPGYSNQPQHF
>TRBD1|few|TRBV5-8|TRBJ2-7
TGTGCCAGCAGCGATTACAGGGGGAGCTCCTACGAGCAGTACTTC
CASSDYRGSSYEQYF
>TRBD1|NA|TRBV9|TRBJ2-7
TGTGCCAGCAGCGCCGGGGACAGGTCGGAGCAGTACTTC
CASSAGDRSEQYF
>NA|NA|TRBV7-9|TRBJ2-1
TGTGCCAGCGGTTCACCCGTGGCCAGCCTAAATGAGCAGTTCTTC
CASGSPVASLNEQFF
>NA|NA|TRBV19|TRBJ1-6
TGTGCCAGTAGGAGGGGGAGCTCCTATAATTCACCCCTCCACTTT
CASRRGSSYNSPLHF
>NA|NA|TRBV11-2|TRBJ1-1
TGTGCCAGCAGGCCGGGGGGGGTCCTGAACACTGAAGCTTTCTTT
CASRPGGVLNTEAFF
>NA|NA|TRBV25-1|TRBJ2-5
TGTGCCAGCAACCTCGGAGAGACCCAGTACTTC
CASNLGETQYF
>NA|NA|TRBV6-5|TRBJ1-2
TGTGCCGGACGGAGGGGATCGGGTAACTATGGCTACACCTTC
CAGRRGSGNYGYTF
>TRBD1|NA|TRBV2|TRBJ1-1
TGTGCCAGCATCCTAGACAGGGTGAACACTGAAGCTTTCTTT
CASILDRVNTEAFF
>NA|NA|TRBV19|TRBJ1-2
TGTGCCAGTAGTACTAACCCCGGGCCCACGTATGGCTACACCTTC
CASSTNPGPTYGYTF
>NA|NA|TRBV30|TRBJ1-2
TGTGCCTGGAGGGGGCCCCGGCGAGAACCCAACTATGGCTACACCTTC
CAWRGPRREPNYGYTF